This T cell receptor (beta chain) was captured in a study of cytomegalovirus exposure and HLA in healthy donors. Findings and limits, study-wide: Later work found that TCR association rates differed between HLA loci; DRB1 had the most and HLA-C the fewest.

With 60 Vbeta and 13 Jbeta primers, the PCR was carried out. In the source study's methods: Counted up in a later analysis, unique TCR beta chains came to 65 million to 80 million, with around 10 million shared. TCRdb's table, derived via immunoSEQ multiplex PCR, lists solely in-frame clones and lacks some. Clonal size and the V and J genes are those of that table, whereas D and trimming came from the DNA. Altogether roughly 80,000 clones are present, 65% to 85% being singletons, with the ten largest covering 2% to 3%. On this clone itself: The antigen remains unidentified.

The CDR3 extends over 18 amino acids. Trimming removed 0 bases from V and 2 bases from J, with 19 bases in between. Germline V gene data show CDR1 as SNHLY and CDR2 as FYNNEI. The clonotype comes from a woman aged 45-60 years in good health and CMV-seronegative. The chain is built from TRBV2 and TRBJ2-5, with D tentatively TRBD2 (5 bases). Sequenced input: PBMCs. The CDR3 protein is CASSEARLAPILQETQYF. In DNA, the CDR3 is TGTGCCAGCAGTGAAGCGAGGCTAGCTCCAATCCTACAAGAGACCCAGTACTTC.